Each of the 18 T cell receptor beta chains below was sequenced from the same sample in a study of OX40 agonist ivuxolimab in advanced cancers. Here immunoSEQ multiplex PCR was the method, and the copy in TCRdb shows in-frame clones only, minus some. The table lists 50,000 to 70,000 clones, roughly nine tenths of them singletons, with 14% in the top ten. The starting material was CD4+ or CD8+ T cells sorted from blood, obtained in a trial of the OX40 agonist ivuxolimab. These TCRs come from an adult with an advanced solid tumor such as melanoma, head and neck, liver or kidney cancer.

The chain couples TRBV7-8 to TRBJ2-5; D is perhaps TRBD2 (7 bases). V was trimmed by 0 bases and J by 7 bases, leaving 18 bases between them. Germline CDR1 SGHVS, CDR2 FQNEAQ. The CDR3 is 16 amino acids. The CDR3 DNA reads as TGTGCCAGCAGCTTAGCACCGGGCGGGGGCCGCGGGACCCAGTACTTC. It is translated as CASSLAPGGGRGTQYF.

DNA of the CDR3: TGTGCCAGCAGCGAGACTAGCGGGGGGGTCCTCAATTTCGAGCAGTACTTC. Its protein product is CASSETSGGVLNFEQYF. The rearrangement links TRBV7-8 to TRBJ2-7; 14 bases line up with TRBD2. Trimming at V came to 5 bases and at J to 6 bases, leaving 12 bases not matched to a gene. CDR3 length equals 17 residues. Germline values: CDR1 SGHVS, CDR2 FQNEAQ.

As for this clone: The same CDR3 is also encoded by other DNA sequences in this sample. This rearrangement joins TRBV30 to TRBJ2-7; 7 nucleotides agree with TRBD2. V gave up 0 bases and J gave up 2 bases; unmatched junction bases: 4. Germline V lookup: CDR1 GTSNPN, CDR2 SVGIG (reference sequence). The CDR3 covers 14 residues. The CDR3 loop reads CAWSVLAGPYEQYF. The CDR3 DNA is TGTGCCTGGAGTGTGTTAGCGGGTCCCTACGAGCAGTACTTC.

The chain recombines TRBV6-5 with TRBJ1-3; D ambiguous. Per the germline V gene, CDR1 is MNHEY and CDR2 is SVGAGI. There are 15 residues in the CDR3. Trimming took off 2 bases at V and 1 base at J, with 9 bases between the two ends. The CDR3 loop is CASSYDTGSGNTIYF. CDR3 coding DNA: TGTGCCAGCAGTTACGATACGGGTTCTGGAAACACCATATATTTT.

This clone was picked up a small number of times. The chain uses TRBV11-2 and TRBJ1-1; no reliable D call. Germline loops: CDR1 SGHAT, CDR2 FQNNGV. V dropped 5 bases and J dropped 5 bases, with 9 bases sitting between them. This CDR3 region has 12 residues. CDR3 coding DNA: TGTGCCAGCAGCCCACGGGAGACTGAAGCTTTCTTT. This encodes CASSPRETEAFF.

The chain carries TRBV28 and TRBJ1-1; D is unresolved. The V end lost 4 bases, the J end lost 3 bases, and 15 bases lay between the germline ends. Germline V gene sequence: CDR1 MDHEN, CDR2 SYDVKM. CDR3 length: 15 amino acids. CDR3 loop: CASSSTQKTHTEAFF. The CDR3 nucleotides are TGTGCCAGCAGTTCAACTCAGAAGACCCACACTGAAGCTTTCTTT.

The J gene is TRBJ2-1, the V gene TRBV11-2, with 11 nucleotides matching TRBD2. V gave up 0 bases and J gave up 2 bases; unmatched junction bases: 9. This CDR3 is 19 amino acids long. Germline lookup yields CDR1 SGHAT and CDR2 FQNNGV. CDR3 coding DNA: TGTGCCAGCAGCTTAGATGGATTGACTAGCGGGGTAACCTACAATGAGCAGTTCTTC. This translates into CASSLDGLTSGVTYNEQFF.

The CDR3 DNA follows: TGTGCCAGCAGCTTGGACAGCACTGAGCAGTTCTTC. As protein: CASSLDSTEQFF. The chain has TRBV5-5 and TRBJ2-1; D gene unclear. This CDR3 comprises 12 residues. The germline CDR1 and CDR2 sequences are SGHKS and YYEKEE (reference sequence). V lost 0 bases, J lost 9 bases, and 7 bases lay in between.

The V call is TRBV7-8, the J call TRBJ2-5; a weak D match, TRBD2 (6 bases). This CDR3 has 16 residues. V lost 5 bases and J 3 bases, leaving 19 bases between the germline ends. Germline V gives CDR1 SGHVS, CDR2 FQNEAQ. The CDR3 coding sequence is TGTGCCAGCAGCCCACCCCTGAAGCGGGCCGAAGAGACCCAGTACTTC. Amino acids: CASSPPLKRAEETQYF. Variable domain in full (rest from reference TRBV7-8 and TRBJ2-5): GAGVSQSPRYKVAKRGQDVALRCDPISGHVSLFWYQQALGQGPEFLTYFQNEAQLDKSGLPSDRFFAERPEGSVSTLKIQRTQQEDSAVYLCASSPPLKRAEETQYFGPGTRLLVL.

The chain links TRBV27 to TRBJ1-1; 8 bases align to TRBD1. Germline assignment: CDR1 MNHEY and CDR2 SMNVEV (reference sequence). V was pared by 6 bases and J by 4 bases, with 7 bases of the junction left unmatched. This CDR3 is 14 amino acids long. CDR3 coding DNA: TGTGCCAGCAGGCGCACAGGGGGGCTCACTGAAGCTTTCTTT. It specifies CASRRTGGLTEAFF.

For the CDR3, the DNA is TGTGCCAGCAGCTTGACGGGTGGAAACACCATATATTTT. Its protein product is CASSLTGGNTIYF. The chain employs TRBV11-2 and TRBJ1-3; D ambiguous. The V gene lost 3 bases and the J gene lost 3 bases, with 6 bases spanning the gap. Per germline, CDR1 SGHAT and CDR2 FQNNGV. The CDR3 has 13 residues.

In its sample, this clone was seen a few times. V gene TRBV27 combines with J gene TRBJ2-5; 9 bases line up with TRBD1. The trim removed 5 bases at V and 4 bases at J, leaving 5 bases unmatched. CDR1 and CDR2 from the germline V gene are MNHEY and SMNVEV (reference sequence). The CDR3 spans 14 residues. In nucleotides, the CDR3 is TGTGCCAGCAGTAGGGGGGGACAGGGAGAGACCCAGTACTTC. Its translation is CASSRGGQGETQYF.

The J gene is TRBJ2-7, the V gene TRBV27; D gene uncertain. V dropped 0 bases and J dropped 6 bases, with 12 bases sitting between them. The CDR3 sequence is 14 residues long. Germline V lookup: CDR1 MNHEY, CDR2 SMNVEV (reference sequence). In DNA, the CDR3 is TGTGCCAGCAGTTTATCTAAGCTAGGTTCCGAGCAGTACTTC. Translating gives CASSLSKLGSEQYF.

The rearrangement links TRBV7-9 to TRBJ2-1; D is unresolved. Trimming cost V 1 base and J 8 bases, with 15 bases left between them. The CDR3 is made up of 15 amino acids. Germline V gene lookup returns CDR1 SEHNR and CDR2 FQNEAQ (reference sequence). The CDR3 sequence: CASSLEVSLHYEQFF. CDR3 nucleotide sequence: TGTGCCAGCAGCTTAGAGGTTAGTCTACACTATGAGCAGTTCTTC.

V is TRBV27 and J is TRBJ2-2; 12 bases align to TRBD1. CDR1 and CDR2 (germline): MNHEY, SMNVEV (reference sequence). CDR3 length: 17 amino acids. V lost 5 bases to trimming and J lost 3 bases; unmatched junction nucleotides: 7. The CDR3 is CASSLTGTGGYTGELFF. CDR3 in DNA: TGTGCCAGCAGTCTAACCGGGACAGGGGGCTACACCGGGGAGCTGTTTTTT.

This sequence joins TRBV7-9 and TRBJ1-4; D not certain. The V gene lost 8 bases and the J gene lost 5 bases, with 12 bases spanning the gap. The CDR3 has 13 residues. Germline V CDR1 and CDR2: SEHNR, FQNEAQ (reference sequence). In DNA, the CDR3 is TGTGCCAGCTCCCCGGTAGGGAATGAAAAACTGTTTTTT. This gives the protein CASSPVGNEKLFF.

This chain connects TRBV5-4 to TRBJ2-7; 8 bases agree with TRBD1. The V segment lost 0 bases and the J segment 7 bases; nucleotides outside the gene matches: 9. Germline loops: CDR1 SGHNT, CDR2 YYREEE (reference sequence). The CDR3 is 15 amino acids. The DNA for the CDR3 is TGTGCCAGCAGCTTGGTGGGGCAGGGGGCGGCGGAGCAGTACTTC. It is translated as CASSLVGQGAAEQYF.

This clone appeared once. The V call is TRBV6-1, the J call TRBJ1-1; D is undetermined. Between the trimmed V and J ends, which lost 2 bases and 10 bases, there was a span of 20 bases. This CDR3 spans 15 amino acids. Germline V gives CDR1 MNHNS, CDR2 SASEGT. The DNA for the CDR3 is TGTGCCAGCAGTGAATTCCATCAGGCCCGCGATGGAGCTTTCTTT. Its translation: CASSEFHQARDGAFF.